The 10 T cell receptor beta chains given below trace back to one sample, sequenced in a study of blood T cell repertoires in COVID-19. Here immunoSEQ multiplex PCR was the method, and the copy in TCRdb shows in-frame clones only, minus some. The table lists approximately 97,000 clones, approximately 81% of them singletons. Sequencing used peripheral blood. These receptors were obtained from a man in his 60s with acute or convalescent COVID-19.

The chain links TRBV18 to TRBJ1-3, with a possible D match to TRBD1 (5 bases). Germline CDR1 is KGHSH and CDR2 is LQKENI. The CDR3 length is 15 residues. V lost 3 bases, J lost 2 bases, and 11 bases lay in between. The CDR3: CASSPTTGPGNTIYF. For the CDR3, the DNA is TGTGCCAGCTCACCTACAACAGGTCCTGGAAACACCATATATTTT.

The chain is built from TRBV7-2 and TRBJ1-6, with 10 bases fitting TRBD1. V shed 7 bases and J 7 bases; nucleotides not matched to a gene: 4. CDR3 size: 14 residues. Germline loops: CDR1 SGHTA, CDR2 FQGNSA. Here the CDR3 reads CASTLTGGNSPLHF. CDR3 bases: TGTGCCAGCACCCTGACAGGGGGCAATTCACCCCTCCACTTT.

The chain carries TRBV7-2 and TRBJ2-7, with a tentative D call TRBD1 (5 bases). V was trimmed by 5 bases and J by 1 base, leaving 12 bases between them. The CDR3 contains 14 residues. Germline V gives CDR1 SGHTA, CDR2 FQGNSA. The CDR3: CASSRPDKSYEQYF. CDR3 nucleotides: TGTGCCAGCAGCCGGCCGGACAAGTCCTACGAGCAGTACTTC.

The chain carries TRBV7-9 and TRBJ1-1, with 7 bases aligning to TRBD1. Germline assignment: CDR1 SEHNR and CDR2 FQNEAQ (reference sequence). The CDR3 consists of 15 residues. The V segment lost 2 bases and the J segment 1 base; nucleotides outside the gene matches: 4. CDR3 sequence: CASSLQGTANTEAFF. As DNA, the CDR3 is TGTGCCAGCAGCTTACAGGGGACAGCGAACACTGAAGCTTTCTTT.

The J gene is TRBJ2-5, the V gene TRBV2, with D possibly being TRBD2 (5 bases). Trimming removed 8 bases from V and 4 bases from J, with 8 bases in between. Germline V gene lookup returns CDR1 SNHLY and CDR2 FYNNEI. The length of the CDR3 is 11 residues. CDR3 in DNA: TGTGCCAGCCGCGGGTCAGAGACCCAGTACTTC. As protein: CASRGSETQYF.

J is TRBJ1-1 and V is TRBV18; TRBD1 aligns across 11 bases. Germline V CDR1 and CDR2: KGHSH, LQKENI. The CDR3 totals 16 residues. The V gene end was trimmed by 2 bases and the J gene end by 5 bases; junction bases not matched to a gene: 7. For the CDR3, the DNA is TGTGCCAGCTCACCAGGGACAGGGGGAATGGAAACTGAAGCTTTCTTT. Translation: CASSPGTGGMETEAFF.

The chain joins TRBV28 to TRBJ2-1; 9 nucleotides line up with TRBD2. Trimming removed 3 bases from V and 13 bases from J; junction bases left unmatched: 7. The germline V gene has CDR1 MDHEN and CDR2 SYDVKM. The CDR3 extends over 13 amino acids. Written as DNA, the CDR3 is TGTGCCAGCAGTTTGGGGACTAGCCTGGTTCAGTTCTTC. Protein sequence: CASSLGTSLVQFF.

The chain joins TRBV15 to TRBJ1-4; 10 nucleotides align to TRBD1. The CDR3 runs 18 residues. Germline values: CDR1 LNHNV, CDR2 YYDKDF (reference sequence). Trimming at V came to 5 bases and at J to 7 bases, leaving 16 bases not matched to a gene. The CDR3 reads CATSGGDRGSVGSEKLFF. CDR3 nucleotides: TGTGCCACCAGCGGAGGGGACAGGGGCTCGGTGGGTAGTGAAAAACTGTTTTTT.

Only a few counts were recorded for this clone. The genes are TRBV6-2 or TRBV6-3 and TRBJ1-2; 11 bases agree with TRBD1. Germline CDR1 reads MNHEY; CDR2 reads SVGEGT. With 7 bases clipped from V and 8 bases from J, the junction kept 12 bases outside the gene matches. The CDR3 has 15 residues. Written as DNA, the CDR3 is TGTGCCAGCACCCCTAGGACAGGGGGCCTCAGGGGCTACACCTTC. Protein sequence: CASTPRTGGLRGYTF.

The chain uses TRBV19 and TRBJ1-2; no clear D gene. Germline V gene sequence: CDR1 LNHDA, CDR2 SQIVND (reference sequence). The CDR3 spans 13 residues. V dropped 10 bases and J dropped 4 bases, with 16 bases sitting between them. The CDR3 reads CATRTVATYGYTF. The CDR3 DNA sequence: TGTGCCACCAGGACTGTAGCGACCTATGGCTACACCTTC.